The following is a T cell receptor (beta chain) sequence with its context. TCRdb processed the PCR reads anew with MiXCR; each CDR3 protein has one entry. The sample holds about 3,000 distinct CDR3 sequences, 50% to 75% seen once. This entry is derived from a study of CD4 and CD8 cells across lung adenocarcinoma regions. CDR3 size: 13 residues. CDR1 and CDR2 from the germline V gene are MNHEY and SVGAGI. Between the trimmed V and J ends, which lost 2 bases and 5 bases, there was a span of 9 bases. The patients had localized lung adenocarcinoma, a non-small cell subtype. The clonotype originates from a female donor with lung adenocarcinoma. The CD4 and CD8 labels of this study may be unreliable. Material: CD4+ T cells from the margin of a lung tumor. The V gene is TRBV6-5, the J gene TRBJ1-2; possible D gene TRBD1, 6 bases. The CDR3, as DNA: TGTGCCAGCAGTTACGGCAGGGGATATGGCTACACCTTC. Translation: CASSYGRGYGYTF.